This T cell receptor beta chain is from a study of T-cell memory formation after mild COVID-19. This clonotype was counted only a few times. Its antigen is unidentified. The CDR3 runs to 11 residues. V lost 3 bases and J 4 bases, leaving 4 bases between the germline ends. Germline assignment: CDR1 MNHEY and CDR2 SMNVEV (reference sequence). In TCRdb, the 5' RACE reads were re-called with MiXCR into one record per CDR3 protein. The sample lists around 250,000 distinct CDR3 sequences, 7.5% to 10% occurring once. Whole-study findings and limits: Balance between CD4 and CD8 was seen in clones contracting day 15 to 85, and a CD4+ lean was seen in later expanders. Among contracting clones, CD4+ were mainly CM/EM and CD8+ enriched in EMRA.

The sequence came from a man aged 18 to 30 who had mild COVID-19 (a few samples of this study predate the infection). Cell type and time point are not known. The specimen was PBMCs or a T cell subset sorted from them (not recorded which). This chain uses TRBV27 with TRBJ2-7; no clear D. The CDR3 DNA sequence: TGTGCCAGCAGTTTGGAATACGAGCAGTACGTC. Protein sequence: CASSLEYEQYV.